This record concerns one T cell receptor beta chain sequence. The antigen remains undetermined. The sample is drawn from a study of identical twins. Study outcomes and limitations: Possibly, invariant MAIT and iNKT cells partly confounded zero-insertion analyses. Cord blood's abundant beta clonotypes had fewer insertions, unlike memory repertoires.

TCRdb passed the 5' RACE reads through MiXCR, listing each CDR3 protein once. The table lists some 600,000 distinct CDR3 sequences, about 7% of them singletons, with around 1.6% in the top ten. V lost 5 bases and J lost 5; bases outside the gene matches: 17. The length of the CDR3 is 17 residues. Per germline, CDR1 SGHAT and CDR2 FQNNGV. These data are also associated with another study on yellow fever vaccine responses in identical twins. That investigation notes: In identical twins, vaccine T cell responses appeared partly shared and partly individual.

This sequence originates from a young woman in good health. The sequenced sample was PBMCs. The chain couples TRBV11-2 to TRBJ2-7; 8 bases map to TRBD2. The CDR3 region is CASSTPLGSGSFDEQYF. The CDR3, as DNA: TGTGCCAGCAGCACCCCCCTTGGCAGCGGGAGTTTCGACGAGCAGTACTTC.